This T cell receptor (beta chain) was identified during a study of PD-L1 blockade in urothelial cancer. Of note for this clone: Its target is not known.

The CDR3 has 15 residues. Germline CDR1 WSHSY, CDR2 SAAADI. The junction had 9 bases not matched to a gene; V was cut back by 0 bases and J by 8 bases. Overall study findings and caveats: Clonality of blood TCR below the median before treatment predicted better survival.

The table came from immunoSEQ multiplex PCR; TCRdb's copy has only in-frame clones and leaves some out. Here the sample spans about 100,000 clones, about 90% being singletons. The receptor's source is a woman at least 80 years old with urothelial cancer. V is TRBV10-2 and J is TRBJ1-2, with 7 bases lining up with TRBD1. Specimen: PBMCs, collected around atezolizumab (anti-PD-L1) treatment. The CDR3 DNA is TGCGCCAGCAGTGAGTCGACAGGGCAGGGGTACGGCTACACCTTC. Its protein product is CASSESTGQGYGYTF.